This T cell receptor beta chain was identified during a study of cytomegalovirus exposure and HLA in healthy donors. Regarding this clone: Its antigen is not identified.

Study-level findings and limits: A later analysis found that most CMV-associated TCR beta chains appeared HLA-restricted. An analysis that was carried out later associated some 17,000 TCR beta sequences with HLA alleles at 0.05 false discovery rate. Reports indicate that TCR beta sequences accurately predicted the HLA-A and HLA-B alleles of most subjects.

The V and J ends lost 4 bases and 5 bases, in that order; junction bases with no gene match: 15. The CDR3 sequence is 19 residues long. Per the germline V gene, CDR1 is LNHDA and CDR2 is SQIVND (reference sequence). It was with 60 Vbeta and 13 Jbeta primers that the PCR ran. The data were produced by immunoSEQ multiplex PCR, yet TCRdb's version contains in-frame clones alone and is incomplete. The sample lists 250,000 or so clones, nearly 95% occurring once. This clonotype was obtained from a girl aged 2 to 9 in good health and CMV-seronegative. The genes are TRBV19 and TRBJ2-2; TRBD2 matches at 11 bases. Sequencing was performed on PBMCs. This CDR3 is CASSNTYLLTSGKTGELFF. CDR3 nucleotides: TGTGCCAGTAGTAACACCTACCTCCTGACTAGCGGGAAGACCGGGGAGCTGTTTTTT. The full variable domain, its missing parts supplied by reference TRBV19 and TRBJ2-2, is DGGITQSPKYLFRKEGQNVTLSCEQNLNHDAMYWYRQDPGQGLRLIYYSQIVNDFQKGDIAEGYSVSREKKESFPLTVTSAQKNPTAFYLCASSNTYLLTSGKTGELFFGEGSRLTVL.